This T cell receptor beta chain was sequenced during a study of blood T cell repertoires in COVID-19. Study-wide background: Italy, Spain and the United States were the sources of the convalescent and acute COVID-19 samples. T cells, B-cell-depleted T cells, or PBMCs provided the cDNA or gDNA that served as material.

Each participant's cohort was designated according to participant-reported clinical history. Original analysis: Scientists estimated how many nucleated cells there were by amplifying reference gene primers. Data came from immunoSEQ multiplex PCR; TCRdb stores just in-frame clones and leaves some out. The DNA gave D and trimming, while V, J and clone size come from that table. In the table there are almost 250,000 clones, roughly 85% of which are singletons. The receptor was derived from a woman between 45 and 60 years old with acute COVID-19. Sample: PBMCs or T cells enriched from blood (not recorded which).

The CDR3 loop is CASSEDHPLYGYTF. CDR3 in DNA: TGTGCCAGCAGTGAAGATCACCCCCTATATGGCTACACCTTC. This chain uses TRBV25-1 with TRBJ1-2, with D hard to call. This CDR3 is built from 14 residues. Trimming took 2 bases from V and 5 from J, leaving 12 bases between them. Germline V CDR1 and CDR2: MGHDK, SYGVNS.